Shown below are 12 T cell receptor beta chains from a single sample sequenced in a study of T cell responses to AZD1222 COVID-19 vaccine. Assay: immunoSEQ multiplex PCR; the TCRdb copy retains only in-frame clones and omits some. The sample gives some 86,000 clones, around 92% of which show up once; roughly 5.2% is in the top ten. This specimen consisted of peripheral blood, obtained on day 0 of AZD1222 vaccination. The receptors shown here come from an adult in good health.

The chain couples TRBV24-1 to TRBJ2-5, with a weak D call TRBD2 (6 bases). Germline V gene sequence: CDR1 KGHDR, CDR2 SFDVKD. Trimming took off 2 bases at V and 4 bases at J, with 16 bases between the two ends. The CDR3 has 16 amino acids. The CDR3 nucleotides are TGTGCCACCAGTGATTGGGTTGGAGGGCGTCGAGAGACCCAGTACTTC. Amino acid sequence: CATSDWVGGRRETQYF.

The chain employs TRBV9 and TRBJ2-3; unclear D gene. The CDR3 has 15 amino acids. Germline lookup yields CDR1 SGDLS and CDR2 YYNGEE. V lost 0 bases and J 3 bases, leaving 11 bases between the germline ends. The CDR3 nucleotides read TGTGCCAGCAGCGTAGGACTGTTACTAACAGATACGCAGTATTTT. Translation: CASSVGLLLTDTQYF.

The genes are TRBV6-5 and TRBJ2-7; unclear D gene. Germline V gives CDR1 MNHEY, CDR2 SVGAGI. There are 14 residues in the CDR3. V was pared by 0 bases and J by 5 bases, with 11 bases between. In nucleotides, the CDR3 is TGTGCCAGCAGTTACTCGAGGATCCCCAACGAGCAGTACTTC. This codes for CASSYSRIPNEQYF.

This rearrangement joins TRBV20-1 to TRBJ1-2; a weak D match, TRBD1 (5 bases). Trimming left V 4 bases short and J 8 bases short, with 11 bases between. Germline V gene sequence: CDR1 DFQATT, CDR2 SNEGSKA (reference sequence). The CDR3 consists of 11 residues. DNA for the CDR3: TGCAGTGCTACTCCGGGGGACGGCTACACCTTC. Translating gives CSATPGDGYTF.

The CDR3 sequence is CASSPGVGGPGQPQHF. The CDR3 nucleotides read TGTGCCAGTAGCCCAGGGGTTGGGGGTCCCGGTCAGCCCCAGCATTTT. The V call is TRBV19, the J call TRBJ1-5; D may be TRBD1 (6 bases). CDR1 LNHDA and CDR2 SQIVND come from the germline V gene (reference sequence). V was cut by 6 bases and J by 6 bases, with 21 bases left in between. The CDR3 extends over 16 amino acids.

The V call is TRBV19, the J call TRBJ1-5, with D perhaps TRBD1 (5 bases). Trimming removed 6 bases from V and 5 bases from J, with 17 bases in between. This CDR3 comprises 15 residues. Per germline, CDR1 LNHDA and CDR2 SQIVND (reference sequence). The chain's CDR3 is CASSQRGGVDQPQHF. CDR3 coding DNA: TGTGCCAGTAGCCAACGAGGAGGGGTCGATCAGCCCCAGCATTTT.

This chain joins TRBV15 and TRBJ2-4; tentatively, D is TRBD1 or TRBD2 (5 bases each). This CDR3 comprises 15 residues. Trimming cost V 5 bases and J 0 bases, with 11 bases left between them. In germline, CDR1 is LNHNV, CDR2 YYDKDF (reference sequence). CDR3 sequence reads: CATSLGELAKNIQYF. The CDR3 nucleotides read TGTGCCACCAGCCTAGGGGAGTTAGCCAAAAACATTCAGTACTTC.

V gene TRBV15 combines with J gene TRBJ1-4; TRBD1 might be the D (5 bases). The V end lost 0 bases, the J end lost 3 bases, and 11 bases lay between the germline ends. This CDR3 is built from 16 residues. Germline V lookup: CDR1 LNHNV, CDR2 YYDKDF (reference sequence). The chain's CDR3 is CATSRDSLGANEKLFF. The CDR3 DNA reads TGTGCCACCAGCAGAGATAGCCTGGGGGCTAATGAAAAACTGTTTTTT.

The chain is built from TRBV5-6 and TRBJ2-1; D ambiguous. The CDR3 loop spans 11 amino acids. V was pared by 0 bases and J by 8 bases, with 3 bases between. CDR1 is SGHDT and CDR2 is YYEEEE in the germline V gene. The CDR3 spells CASSLVDEQFF. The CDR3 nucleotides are TGTGCCAGCAGCTTGGTGGATGAGCAGTTCTTC.

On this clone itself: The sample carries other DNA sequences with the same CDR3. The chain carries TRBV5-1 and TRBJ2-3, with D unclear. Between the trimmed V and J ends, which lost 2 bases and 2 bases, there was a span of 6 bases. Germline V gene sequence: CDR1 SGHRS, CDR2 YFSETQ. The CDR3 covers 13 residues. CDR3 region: CASSFDSTDTQYF. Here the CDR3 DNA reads TGCGCCAGCAGCTTTGACTCCACAGATACGCAGTATTTT.

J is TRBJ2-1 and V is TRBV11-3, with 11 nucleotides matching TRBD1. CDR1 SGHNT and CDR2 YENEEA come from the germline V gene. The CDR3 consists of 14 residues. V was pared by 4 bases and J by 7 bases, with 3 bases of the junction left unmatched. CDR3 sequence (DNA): TGTGCCAGCAGCTGGGACAGGGGGAGGAATGAGCAGTTCTTC. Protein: CASSWDRGRNEQFF.

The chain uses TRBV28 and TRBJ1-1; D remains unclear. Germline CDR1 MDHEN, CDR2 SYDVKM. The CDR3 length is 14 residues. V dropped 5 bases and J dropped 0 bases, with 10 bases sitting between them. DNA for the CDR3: TGTGCCAGCAGTCCGCAGGCCGTGAACACTGAAGCTTTCTTT. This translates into CASSPQAVNTEAFF.